These T cell receptor beta chains were read from a single sample in a study of CD8 T cells in ankylosing spondylitis. MiXCR, run by TCRdb on the 5' RACE reads, gives a single entry per CDR3 protein. Of approximately 520,000 distinct CDR3 sequences listed, approximately 5% are singletons. Sequenced input: blood, either unsorted or a sorted T cell fraction (not recorded which). Receptors originate from a male donor with ankylosing spondylitis. Each CDR3 is given with its conserved first and last residue. A D gene is named only where the DNA matches it firmly. The size field is filled for only some rows; it gives once, few, many or a size class.

v_gene	j_gene	d_gene	abundance	CDR3nt	CDR3aa
TRBV5-1	TRBJ2-7	NA	many	TGCGCCAGCAGCTTGGCCCCGCTTCTTACTAACTACGAGCAGTACTTC	CASSLAPLLTNYEQYF
TRBV28	TRBJ2-7	NA	few	TGTGCCAGCAGTGCCTCCTCCCTGGGGCAGTACTTC	CASSASSLGQYF
TRBV25-1	TRBJ2-5	NA	many	TGTGCCAGCAGTAATAGGGGACACCACACGTACTTC	CASSNRGHHTYF
TRBV5-1	TRBJ2-1	NA	many	TGCGCCAGCAGCTTGGGATCAAAAGGGTACAATGAGCAGTTCTTC	CASSLGSKGYNEQFF
TRBV28	TRBJ2-5	NA	many	TGTGCCAGCAGTTTATCCGCCGGGAAGACCCAGTACTTC	CASSLSAGKTQYF
TRBV20-1	TRBJ2-3	TRBD2	many	TGCAGTGCCACCCGGACTAGCGGGTCCTATACAGATACGCAGTATTTT	CSATRTSGSYTDTQYF
TRBV2	TRBJ2-7	NA	many	TGTGCCAGCAGGGCCTTTGGTCGCTACGAGCAGTACTTC	CASRAFGRYEQYF
TRBV20-1	TRBJ1-1	NA	many	TGCAGCTCATTTCACCCCCTACCTTCAGAAGCTTTCTTT	CSSFHPLPSEAFF
TRBV7-2	TRBJ2-2	NA	NA	TGTGCCAGCAGCTTAGTAAATCCCGGGGAGCTGTTTTTT	CASSLVNPGELFF
TRBV24-1	TRBJ2-1	NA	many	TGTGCCACCAGTGAGCCAAGGGACGGCTACAATGAGCAGTTCTTC	CATSEPRDGYNEQFF
TRBV20-1	TRBJ2-1	TRBD2	NA	TGCAGTGCTGAGGCCACTAGCGGGGGCCCCTACAATGAGCAGTTCTTC	CSAEATSGGPYNEQFF
TRBV20-1	TRBJ2-5	TRBD1	NA	TGCAGTGCTAGAGATCACCAGGGGGCAGGAGAGACCCAGTACTTC	CSARDHQGAGETQYF
TRBV5-5	TRBJ2-7	NA	NA	TGTGCCAGCAGCCTGGGGTTCCCCTACGAGCAGTACTTC	CASSLGFPYEQYF
TRBV9	TRBJ2-5	NA	many	TGTGCCAGCAGCGTTGGGACCCGGGAAGAGACCCAGTACTTC	CASSVGTREETQYF
TRBV12-3/TRBV12-4	TRBJ1-6	NA	many	TGTGCCAGCACCTACCGCCGATTGAGCTCCTATAATTCACCCCTCCACTTT	CASTYRRLSSYNSPLHF
TRBV25-1	TRBJ1-6	NA	few	TGTGCCAGCCAAACCACCGGATTCAATTCACCCCTCCACTTT	CASQTTGFNSPLHF
TRBV27	TRBJ2-1	NA	many	TGTGCCAGCAGTTTATTTGCTCCCAACTCCTACAATGAGCAGTTCTTC	CASSLFAPNSYNEQFF
TRBV20-1	TRBJ1-3	NA	few	TGCAGTGCTAGAGGACAGTTACGGGGGATCGGCGCCTCTGGAAACACCATATATTTT	CSARGQLRGIGASGNTIYF
TRBV28	TRBJ2-7	NA	many	TGTGCCAGCAGCCGTCCGGGACCTATCTACGAGCAGTACTTC	CASSRPGPIYEQYF
TRBV18	TRBJ2-2	TRBD1	many	TGTGCCAGCTCACCCCCGGGACAGGGTTCGAACACCGGGGAGCTGTTTTTT	CASSPPGQGSNTGELFF
TRBV6-2/TRBV6-3	TRBJ2-2	TRBD1	NA	TGTGCCAGCAGGCTCCTCGGACAGGCGGAGGACACCGGGGAGCTGTTTTTT	CASRLLGQAEDTGELFF
TRBV7-2	TRBJ2-1	NA	few	TGTGCCAGCAGCTCCCGCCGGGGGAGCTCCTACAATGAGCAGTTCTTC	CASSSRRGSSYNEQFF
TRBV5-1	TRBJ1-4	NA	many	TGCGCCAGCTGGGGCCGGGACCCCGGAGGTGGTGAAAAACTGTTTTTT	CASWGRDPGGGEKLFF
TRBV4-1	TRBJ1-1	TRBD1	many	TGCGCCAGCAGCGAGAGACAGGGACGGAACACTGAAGCTTTCTTT	CASSERQGRNTEAFF
TRBV20-1	TRBJ2-3	NA	NA	TGCAGTGCCGTGGTGGGAGTCACGGATACGCAGTATTTT	CSAVVGVTDTQYF
TRBV4-2	TRBJ2-7	TRBD1	few	TGTGCCAGCAGCCAAGCATGGACAGGGGGCTACTACGAGCAGTACTTC	CASSQAWTGGYYEQYF
TRBV6-2/TRBV6-3	TRBJ2-5	NA	many	TGTGCCAGCATATCACGACAGCAAGAGACCCAGTACTTC	CASISRQQETQYF
TRBV7-2	TRBJ2-5	NA	many	TGTGCCAGCAGCTTTGGTACTCCTCTGGGGACCCAGTACTTC	CASSFGTPLGTQYF
TRBV6-5	TRBJ2-3	NA	many	TGTGCCAGGGGGGGAGATACGCAGTATTTT	CARGGDTQYF
TRBV27	TRBJ2-7	NA	many	TGTGCCAGCAGTACGACACTCGGGGGCTGGTACGAGCAGTACTTC	CASSTTLGGWYEQYF
TRBV28	TRBJ2-1	NA	few	TGTGCCAGCAGTTTAGAAGTGTTCCCATCAACCTACAATGAGCAGTTCTTC	CASSLEVFPSTYNEQFF
TRBV5-6	TRBJ1-1	TRBD1	many	TGTGCCAGCAGCCCGACCACAGGGGGGAACACTGAAGCTTTCTTT	CASSPTTGGNTEAFF
TRBV4-2	TRBJ1-5	TRBD1	NA	TGTGCCAGCAGCCAAGAGTGGGACAGGGGATTCAGCAATCAGCCCCAGCATTTT	CASSQEWDRGFSNQPQHF
TRBV27	TRBJ1-1	TRBD1	many	TGTGCCAGCAGTCCGATGACAGGGGGGGGGACTGAAGCTTTCTTT	CASSPMTGGGTEAFF
TRBV28	TRBJ1-2	NA	many	TGTGCCAGCCGGGTTGGGGGAAGCTATGGCTACACCTTC	CASRVGGSYGYTF
TRBV7-2	TRBJ2-1	NA	NA	TGTGTCAGCAGCTTATGGGGTGGGATTTCCTACAATGAGCAGTTCTTC	CVSSLWGGISYNEQFF
TRBV30	TRBJ1-2	NA	many	TGTGCCTGGATAATGGATTCAGGGGCTCTCACCTTC	CAWIMDSGALTF
TRBV29-1	TRBJ2-1	TRBD2	NA	TGCAGCGTTGAGGTATCAAGCGGGGGATACAATGAGCAGTTCTTC	CSVEVSSGGYNEQFF
TRBV18	TRBJ2-5	TRBD2	NA	TGTGCCAGCTCACCACCAGGGACCCGGGAGGGAGAGACCCAGTACTTC	CASSPPGTREGETQYF
TRBV24-1	TRBJ2-1	NA	many	TGTGCCACCTCCACGACCGGAACCAACAATGAGCAGTTCTTC	CATSTTGTNNEQFF
TRBV10-3	TRBJ2-6	NA	many	TGTGCCATCAGTCAGTTCGAACAGGTTTCTCCACTCTCTGGGGCCAACGTCCTGACTTTC	CAISQFEQVSPLSGANVLTF